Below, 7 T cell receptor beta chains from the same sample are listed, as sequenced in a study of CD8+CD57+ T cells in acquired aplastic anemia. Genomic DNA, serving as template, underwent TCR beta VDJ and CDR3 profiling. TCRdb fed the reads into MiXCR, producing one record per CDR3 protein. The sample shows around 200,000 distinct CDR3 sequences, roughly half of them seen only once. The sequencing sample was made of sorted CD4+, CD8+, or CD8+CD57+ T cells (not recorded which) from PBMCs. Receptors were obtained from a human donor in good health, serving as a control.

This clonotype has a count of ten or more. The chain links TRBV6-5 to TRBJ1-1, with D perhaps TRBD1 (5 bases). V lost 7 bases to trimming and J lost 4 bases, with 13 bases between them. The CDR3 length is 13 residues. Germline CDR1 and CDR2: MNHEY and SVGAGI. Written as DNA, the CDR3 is TGTGCCAGCACCAAGGGGAGGTTCACTGAAGCTTTCTTT. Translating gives CASTKGRFTEAFF.

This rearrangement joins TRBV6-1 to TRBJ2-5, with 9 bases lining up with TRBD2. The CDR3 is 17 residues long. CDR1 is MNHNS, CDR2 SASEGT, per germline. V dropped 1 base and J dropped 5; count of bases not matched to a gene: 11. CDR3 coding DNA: TGTGCCAGCAGTGAAGGGTACGGGACTAGCAAGCAGGAGACCCAGTACTTC. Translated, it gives CASSEGYGTSKQETQYF.

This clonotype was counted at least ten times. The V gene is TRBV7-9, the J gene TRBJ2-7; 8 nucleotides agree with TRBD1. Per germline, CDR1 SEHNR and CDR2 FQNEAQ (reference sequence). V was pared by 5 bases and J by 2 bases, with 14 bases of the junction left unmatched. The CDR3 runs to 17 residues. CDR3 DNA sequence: TGTGCCAGCAGCCTCCACCCCCCGGGACAGGCCCCCTACGAGCAGTACTTC. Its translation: CASSLHPPGQAPYEQYF.

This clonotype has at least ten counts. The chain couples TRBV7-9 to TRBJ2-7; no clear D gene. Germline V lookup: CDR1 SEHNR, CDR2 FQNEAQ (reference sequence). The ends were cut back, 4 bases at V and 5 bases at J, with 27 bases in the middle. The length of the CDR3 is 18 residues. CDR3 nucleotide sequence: TGTGCCAGCAGCTCCCCCGGAGTAGCAGGAACAGTTCTCCACGAGCAGTACTTC. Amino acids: CASSSPGVAGTVLHEQYF.

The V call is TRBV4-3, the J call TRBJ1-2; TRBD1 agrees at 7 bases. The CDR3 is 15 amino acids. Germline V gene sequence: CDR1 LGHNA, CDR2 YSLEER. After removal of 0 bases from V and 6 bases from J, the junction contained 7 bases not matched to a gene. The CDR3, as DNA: TGCGCCAGCAGCCAAGAGTCAGAACAGGGGCATGGCTACACCTTC. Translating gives CASSQESEQGHGYTF.

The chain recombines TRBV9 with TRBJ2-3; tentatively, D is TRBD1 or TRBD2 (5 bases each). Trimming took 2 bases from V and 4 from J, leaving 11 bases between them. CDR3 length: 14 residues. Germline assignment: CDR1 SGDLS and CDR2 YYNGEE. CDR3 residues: CASSVGDGSDTQYF. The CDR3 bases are TGTGCCAGCAGCGTGGGGGATGGATCAGATACGCAGTATTTT.

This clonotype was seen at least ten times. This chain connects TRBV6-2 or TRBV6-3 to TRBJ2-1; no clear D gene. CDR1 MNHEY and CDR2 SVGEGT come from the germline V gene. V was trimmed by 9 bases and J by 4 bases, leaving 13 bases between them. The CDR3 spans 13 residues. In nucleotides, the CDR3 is TGTGCCAGTCGTCATACGTCTTACAATGAGCAGTTCTTC. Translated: CASRHTSYNEQFF.